These 5 T cell receptor beta chains originate from one sample sequenced in a study of blood T cell repertoires in COVID-19. Profiled with immunoSEQ multiplex PCR; TCRdb holds only in-frame clones, not every one. The table has 310,000 or so clones, roughly 86% seen once; the top ten hold over 1%. Sequences were obtained from peripheral blood. Receptors were obtained from a man between 65 and 85 years old with acute or convalescent COVID-19.

The J gene is TRBJ2-7, the V gene TRBV9; 12 nucleotides line up with TRBD2. Trimming at V came to 4 bases and at J to 3 bases, leaving 8 bases not matched to a gene. CDR1 and CDR2 from the germline V gene are SGDLS and YYNGEE. The CDR3 has 16 amino acids. Here the CDR3 DNA reads TGTGCCAGCAGCCCCCGACTAGCGGGAGTCGGCTACGAGCAGTACTTC. Translating it yields CASSPRLAGVGYEQYF. The full variable domain, rest sourced from reference TRBV9 and TRBJ2-7, is DSGVTQTPKHLITATGQRVTLRCSPRSGDLSVYWYQQSLDQGLQFLIQYYNGEERAKGNILERFSAQQFPDLHSELNLSSLELGDSALYFCASSPRLAGVGYEQYFGPGTRLTVT.

The CDR3 is CASRGQHTGELFF. The CDR3 DNA sequence: TGTGCCAGCAGGGGACAGCACACCGGGGAGCTGTTTTTT. The rearrangement joins TRBV2 to TRBJ2-2; the match to TRBD1 covers 7 bases. V was clipped by 6 bases and J by 3 bases; unmatched bases: 1. The CDR3 length is 13 residues. The germline CDR1 and CDR2 sequences are SNHLY and FYNNEI.

The gene calls are TRBV9 and TRBJ1-2; 7 bases align to TRBD1. The germline CDR1 and CDR2 sequences are SGDLS and YYNGEE. This CDR3 contains 16 residues. The J segment lost 0 bases and the V segment lost 3 bases, leaving 8 bases of the junction unmatched. The CDR3 protein is CASSGQQGLSNYGYTF. CDR3 bases: TGTGCCAGCAGCGGACAACAGGGGCTATCTAACTATGGCTACACCTTC.

The V gene is TRBV7-2, the J gene TRBJ2-3, with TRBD2 identical over 13 bases. The CDR3 sequence is 17 residues long. Germline CDR1 SGHTA, CDR2 FQGNSA. The J segment lost 2 bases and the V segment lost 5 bases, leaving 7 bases of the junction unmatched. CDR3 sequence (DNA): TGTGCCAGCAGCGCCGGGACTAGCGGGGTGTTCACAGATACGCAGTATTTT. It is translated as CASSAGTSGVFTDTQYF. The full variable domain, in which reference TRBV7-2 and TRBJ2-3 provide the parts outside the CDR3, is GAGVSQSPSNKVTEKGKDVELRCDPISGHTALYWYRQSLGQGLEFLIYFQGNSAPDKSGLPSDRFSAERTGGSVSTLTIQRTQQEDSAVYLCASSAGTSGVFTDTQYFGPGTRLTVL.

This clone has just one count. CDR3 loop: CASSDEVNTEAFF. The CDR3 DNA reads TGTGCCAGCAGTGACGAGGTGAACACTGAAGCTTTCTTT. This sequence joins TRBV6-4 and TRBJ1-1; D is uncertain. The CDR3 totals 13 residues. Germline lookup yields CDR1 MRHNA and CDR2 SNTAGT. The V and J ends lost 2 bases and 0 bases respectively, with 4 bases between them.